This T cell receptor (beta chain) was captured in a study of T cell repertoires in cytomegalovirus infection. CDR1 and CDR2 from the germline V gene are MNHEY and SMNVEV (reference sequence). The CDR3 contains 13 residues. Trimming cost V 2 bases and J 9 bases, with 13 bases left between them. Remarks on this clonotype: Its specificity is not known.

From the reads, TCRdb called clonotypes with MiXCR, one entry per CDR3 protein. The sample yields roughly 150,000 distinct CDR3 sequences, 30% to 40% seen once. The material sequenced was CD8+ T cells from cultured PBMCs, taken from culture after CMV antigen stimulation. The receptor was derived from a human donor in good health (CMV status not recorded). Some clones in this sample may be carry-over from other donors' samples. This chain links TRBV27 with TRBJ1-1; possible D gene TRBD1, 6 bases. The CDR3 reads CASSLGGGAQAFF. CDR3 DNA sequence: TGTGCCAGCAGTTTAGGGGGGGGGGCGCAAGCTTTCTTT.